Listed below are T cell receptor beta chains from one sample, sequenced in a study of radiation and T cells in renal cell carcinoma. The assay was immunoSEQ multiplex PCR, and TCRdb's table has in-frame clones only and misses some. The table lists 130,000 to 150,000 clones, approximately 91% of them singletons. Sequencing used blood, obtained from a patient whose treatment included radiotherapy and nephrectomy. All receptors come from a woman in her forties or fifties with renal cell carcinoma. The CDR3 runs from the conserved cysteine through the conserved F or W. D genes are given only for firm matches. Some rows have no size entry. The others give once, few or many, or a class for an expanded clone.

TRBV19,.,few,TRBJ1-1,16,TGTGCCAGTACTACGCGCCCGGGGCTCAGGGACACTGAAGCTTTCTTT,CASTTRPGLRDTEAFF
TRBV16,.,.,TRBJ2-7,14,TGTGCCAGCAGCCAATTTACAGGGTTAAACGAGCAGTACTTC,CASSQFTGLNEQYF
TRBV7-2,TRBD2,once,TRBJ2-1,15,TGTGCCAGCAGCTTAGCGCGGGGGGAGACCAATGAGCAGTTCTTC,CASSLARGETNEQFF
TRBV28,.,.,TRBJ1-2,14,TGTGCCAGCAGTCAGACAGGATCCACCTATGGCTACACCTTC,CASSQTGSTYGYTF
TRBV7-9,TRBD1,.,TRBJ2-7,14,TGTGCCAGCAGCTCCGCCGGGACAGGGCTCGAGCAGTACTTC,CASSSAGTGLEQYF
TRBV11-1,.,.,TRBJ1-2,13,TGTGCCAGCAGTCAAGAGAGATGGGGCGGCTACACCTTC,CASSQERWGGYTF
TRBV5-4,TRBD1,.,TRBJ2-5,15,TGTGCCAGCAGCTTGCCCGGGACAGGCCAAGAGACCCAGTACTTC,CASSLPGTGQETQYF
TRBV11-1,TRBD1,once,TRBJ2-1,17,TGTGCCAGCAGCCCTGACCTAGGACAGGGGGGGGAAAATGAGCAGTTCTTC,CASSPDLGQGGENEQFF
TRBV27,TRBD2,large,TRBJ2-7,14,TGTGCCAGCAGTTCTCTAGCGGGCCCCTACGAGCAGTACTTC,CASSSLAGPYEQYF
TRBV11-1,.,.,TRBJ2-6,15,TGTGCCAGTCAGGGCCCCTACTCTGGGGCCAACGTCCTGACTTTC,CASQGPYSGANVLTF
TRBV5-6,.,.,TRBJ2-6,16,TGTGCCAGCAGCTTTGATGGGCCGACTGGGGCCAACGTCCTGACTTTC,CASSFDGPTGANVLTF
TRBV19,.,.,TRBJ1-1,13,TGTGCCAGTAGTATGCGGAGGAACACTGAAGCTTTCTTT,CASSMRRNTEAFF
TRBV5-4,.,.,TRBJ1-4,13,TGTGCCAGCAGCTCGCATGGGTCCGAAAAACTGTTTTTT,CASSSHGSEKLFF
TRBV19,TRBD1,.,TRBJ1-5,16,TGTGCCAGTAGTAATTCCGGACAGGGCGGGAATCAGCCCCAGCATTTT,CASSNSGQGGNQPQHF
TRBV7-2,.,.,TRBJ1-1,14,TGTGCCAGCAGCGCCTGGGGGGCGGGCACTGAAGCTTTCTTT,CASSAWGAGTEAFF
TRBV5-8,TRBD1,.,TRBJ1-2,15,TGTGCCAGCAGCTTAGGGACAGGGGCTAACTATGGCTACACCTTC,CASSLGTGANYGYTF
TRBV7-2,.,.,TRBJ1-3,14,TGTGCCACCTCGAGCCAGAGCTCTGGAAACACCATATATTTT,CATSSQSSGNTIYF
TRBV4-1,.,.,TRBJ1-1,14,TGCGCCAGCAGCCAATGGGGAATGAACACTGAAGCTTTCTTT,CASSQWGMNTEAFF
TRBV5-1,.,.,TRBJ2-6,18,TGCGCCAGCAGCTTGGAGGGGGGAGCCTTTTCTGGGGCCAACGTCCTGACTTTC,CASSLEGGAFSGANVLTF
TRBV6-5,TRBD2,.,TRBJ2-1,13,TGTGCCAGCAGTTTGACTAGCGGCGATGAGCAGTTCTTC,CASSLTSGDEQFF
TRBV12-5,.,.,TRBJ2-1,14,TGTGCTAGTGGTTTTTGGAACGCCAACAATGAGCAGTTCTTC,CASGFWNANNEQFF
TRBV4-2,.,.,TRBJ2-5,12,TGTGCCACACGAGCGGCACAAGAGACCCAGTACTTC,CATRAAQETQYF
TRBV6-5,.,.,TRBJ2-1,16,TGTGCCAGCAGTTACGGAGGGGGTAACTCCTACAATGAGCAGTTCTTC,CASSYGGGNSYNEQFF
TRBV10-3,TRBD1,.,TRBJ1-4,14,TGTGCCATCGGGGAGACAGGGGAAAGGGAAAAACTGTTTTTT,CAIGETGEREKLFF
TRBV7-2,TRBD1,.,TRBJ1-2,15,TGTGCCAGCAGCTCGCAGGCAGGGGGTGACTATGGCTACACCTTC,CASSSQAGGDYGYTF
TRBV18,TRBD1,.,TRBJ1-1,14,TGTGCCAGCTCACCGCTCGGACAGGCCACTGAAGCTTTCTTT,CASSPLGQATEAFF
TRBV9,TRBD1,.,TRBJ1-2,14,TGTGCCAGCAGCGTAGCTGGACAGGGTAGGGGCTACACCTTC,CASSVAGQGRGYTF
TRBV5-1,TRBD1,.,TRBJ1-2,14,TGCGCCAGCAGCACAGGACAGGGACACTATGGCTACACCTTC,CASSTGQGHYGYTF
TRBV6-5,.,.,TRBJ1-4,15,TGTGCCAGCAGTCCAGGACTCGCAACTAATGAAAAACTGTTTTTT,CASSPGLATNEKLFF
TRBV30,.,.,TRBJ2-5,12,TGTGCCTGGAGTGGCCTCCAAGAGACCCAGTACTTC,CAWSGLQETQYF
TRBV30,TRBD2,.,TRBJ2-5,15,TGTGCCTGGGACCGAGCGGGGGGGGACCGGGAGACCCAGTACTTC,CAWDRAGGDRETQYF
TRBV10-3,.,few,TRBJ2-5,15,TGTGCCATCAGTGAGAGTGGGGACCTACAAGAGACCCAGTACTTC,CAISESGDLQETQYF
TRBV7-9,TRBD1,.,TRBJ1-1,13,TGTGCCATGAGGACAGGGACGGGCACTGAAGCTTTCTTT,CAMRTGTGTEAFF
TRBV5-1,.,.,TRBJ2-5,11,TGCGCCAGCAGCTTCCAAGAGACCCAGTACTTC,CASSFQETQYF
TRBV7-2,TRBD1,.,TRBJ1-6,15,TGTGCCAGCAGCTTACCGGGACAGGGAAATTCACCCCTCCACTTT,CASSLPGQGNSPLHF
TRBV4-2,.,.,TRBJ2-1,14,TGTGCCAGCAGCCTAAGCCGCCCCCAACCTGAGCAGTTCTTC,CASSLSRPQPEQFF
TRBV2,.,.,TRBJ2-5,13,TGTGCCAGCAGACGGAGAGGAGAATTGACCCAGTACTTC,CASRRRGELTQYF
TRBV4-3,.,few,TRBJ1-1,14,TGCGCCAGCAGCCTTCTCAGTGGGGCTTCTGTAGCTTTCTTT,CASSLLSGASVAFF
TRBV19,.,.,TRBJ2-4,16,TGTGCCAGTAGTATAGTAGGGACGAGAGCCAAAAACATTCAGTACTTC,CASSIVGTRAKNIQYF
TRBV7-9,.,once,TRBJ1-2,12,TGTGCCAGCAGCTTAGATGACTATGGCTACACCTTC,CASSLDDYGYTF
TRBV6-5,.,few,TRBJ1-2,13,TGTGCCAGCAGTCCCGTCGTCCTGGATGGCTACACCTTC,CASSPVVLDGYTF
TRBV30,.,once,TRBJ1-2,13,TGTGCCTGGAGCCTTGGGGGTAACTATGGCTACACCTTC,CAWSLGGNYGYTF
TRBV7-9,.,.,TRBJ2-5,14,TGTGCCAGCAGCTTAGCGGGGCGTCAAGAGACCCAGTACTTC,CASSLAGRQETQYF
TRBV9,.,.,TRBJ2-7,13,TGTGCCAGCAGCGCCGGGCCTTCCCCCGAGCAGTACTTC,CASSAGPSPEQYF
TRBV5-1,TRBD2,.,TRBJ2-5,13,TGCGCCAGCAAGACTAGCGGGGCCGAGACCCAGTACTTC,CASKTSGAETQYF
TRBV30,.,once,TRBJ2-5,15,TGTGCCTGGAGTCAGGTGGGACGGACTCGGGAGACCCAGTACTTC,CAWSQVGRTRETQYF
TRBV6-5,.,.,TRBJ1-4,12,TGTGCCAGCAGTTTCCGGGGTGAAAAACTGTTTTTT,CASSFRGEKLFF
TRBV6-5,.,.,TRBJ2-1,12,TGTGCCAGCAGTTACCGGGCGGGGGAGCAGTTCTTC,CASSYRAGEQFF
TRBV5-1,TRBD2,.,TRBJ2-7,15,TGCGCCAGCAGCCCCACTAGCGGGGTCACCTACGAGCAGTACTTC,CASSPTSGVTYEQYF
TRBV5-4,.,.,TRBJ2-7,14,TGTGCCAGCAGCTTGCAGGACTTGACCTACGAGCAGTACTTC,CASSLQDLTYEQYF
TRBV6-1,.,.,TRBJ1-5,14,TGTGCCAGCAGTGTAGACCATAGCAATCAGCCCCAGCATTTT,CASSVDHSNQPQHF
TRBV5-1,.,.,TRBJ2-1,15,TGCGCCAGCAGCTTCTCAGGGGACTCCTACAATGAGCAGTTCTTC,CASSFSGDSYNEQFF
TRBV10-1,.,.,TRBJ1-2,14,TGCGCCAGCAGCGGTATGACAGAATCCTATGGCTACACCTTC,CASSGMTESYGYTF
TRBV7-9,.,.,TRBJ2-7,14,TGTGCCAGCAGCTTAGCTGGGGGAACCTACGAGCAGTACTTC,CASSLAGGTYEQYF
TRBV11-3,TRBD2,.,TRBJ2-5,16,TGTGCCAGCAGTACCTCTAGCGGGGGGGCGGAAGAGACCCAGTACTTC,CASSTSSGGAEETQYF
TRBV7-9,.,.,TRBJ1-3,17,TGTGCCAGCAGCCGGCTATGGAGGGCAGAACGTAGAAACACCATATATTTT,CASSRLWRAERRNTIYF
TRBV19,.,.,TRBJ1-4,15,TGTGCCAGCACAGACAGGACCGATAGGGGGGAAAAACTGTTTTTT,CASTDRTDRGEKLFF
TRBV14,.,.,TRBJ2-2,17,TGTGCCAGCAGCCAAGAGGTAGTCAGTAGTGCCACCGGGGAGCTGTTTTTT,CASSQEVVSSATGELFF